This T cell receptor (beta chain) originates from a study of T cell responses to AZD1222 COVID-19 vaccine. General study points: Dominant at 160-218 and 743-854, vaccine-associated CD4 TCRs also spanned spike. The study found Spike-specific TCR breadth and depth rose after two AZD1222 doses. At baseline, just five to seven AZD1222 recipients tested seropositive.

This clone was seen only a few times. Its antigen remains unidentified. Germline V gene data show CDR1 as SEHNR and CDR2 as FQNEAQ (reference sequence). Trimming removed 0 bases at V and 7 bases at J, with 16 bases between. This CDR3 contains 15 residues. Sequencing used immunoSEQ multiplex PCR; TCRdb keeps in-frame clones, though not all of them. Of about 180,000 clones in the sample, around nine tenths were seen once. This specimen consisted of peripheral blood, obtained 28 days after the second AZD1222 dose. This chain uses TRBV7-9 with TRBJ2-7; the D gene could be TRBD1 or TRBD2 (7 bases each). The TCR comes from an adult who received the AZD1222 COVID-19 vaccine. CDR3 in amino acids: CASSLALQGGEEQYF. The CDR3, as DNA: TGTGCCAGCAGCTTAGCCCTCCAGGGGGGGGAGGAGCAGTACTTC.